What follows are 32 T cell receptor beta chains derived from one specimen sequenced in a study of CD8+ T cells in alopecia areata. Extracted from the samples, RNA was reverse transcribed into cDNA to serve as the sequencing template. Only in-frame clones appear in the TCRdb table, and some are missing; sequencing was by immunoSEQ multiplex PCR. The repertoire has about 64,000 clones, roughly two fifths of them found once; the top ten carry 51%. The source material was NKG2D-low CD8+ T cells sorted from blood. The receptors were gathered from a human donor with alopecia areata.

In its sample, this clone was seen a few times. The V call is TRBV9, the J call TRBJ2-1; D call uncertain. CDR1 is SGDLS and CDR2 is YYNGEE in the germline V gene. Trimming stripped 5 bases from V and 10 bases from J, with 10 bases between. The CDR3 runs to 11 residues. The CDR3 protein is CASSPGREQFF. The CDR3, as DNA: TGTGCCAGCAGTCCGGGCAGAGAGCAGTTCTTC. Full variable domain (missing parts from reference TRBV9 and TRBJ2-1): DSGVTQTPKHLITATGQRVTLRCSPRSGDLSVYWYQQSLDQGLQFLIQYYNGEERAKGNILERFSAQQFPDLHSELNLSSLELGDSALYFCASSPGREQFFGPGTRLTVL.

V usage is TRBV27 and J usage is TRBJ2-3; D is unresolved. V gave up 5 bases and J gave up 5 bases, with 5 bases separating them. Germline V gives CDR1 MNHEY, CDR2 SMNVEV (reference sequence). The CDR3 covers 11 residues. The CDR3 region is CASSLGDTQYF. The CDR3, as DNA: TGTGCCAGCAGTCTCGGAGATACGCAGTATTTT.

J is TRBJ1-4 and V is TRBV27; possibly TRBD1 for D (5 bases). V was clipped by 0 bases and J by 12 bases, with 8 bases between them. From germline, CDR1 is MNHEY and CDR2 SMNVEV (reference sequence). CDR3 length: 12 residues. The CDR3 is CASSLSAGELFF. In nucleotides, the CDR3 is TGTGCCAGCAGTTTATCGGCGGGGGAACTGTTTTTT.

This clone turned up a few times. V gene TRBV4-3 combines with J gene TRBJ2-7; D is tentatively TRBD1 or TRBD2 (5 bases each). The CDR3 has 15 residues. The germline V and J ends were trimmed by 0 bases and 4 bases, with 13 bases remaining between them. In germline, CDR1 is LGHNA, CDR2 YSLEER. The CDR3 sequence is CASSQEGLGEYEQYF. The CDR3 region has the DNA TGCGCCAGCAGCCAAGAAGGTCTGGGGGAGTACGAGCAGTACTTC.

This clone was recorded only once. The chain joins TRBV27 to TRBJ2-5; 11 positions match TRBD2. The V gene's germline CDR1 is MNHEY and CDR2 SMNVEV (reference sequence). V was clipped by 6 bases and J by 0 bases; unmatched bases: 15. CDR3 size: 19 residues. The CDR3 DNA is TGTGCCAGCAGCGCCCAGGGACTAGCGGAAACTTGGTACCAAGAGACCCAGTACTTC. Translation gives CASSAQGLAETWYQETQYF.

The CDR3 sequence: CASHTGRETQYF. Here the CDR3 DNA reads TGTGCCAGCCACACGGGACGGGAGACCCAGTACTTC. The chain combines TRBV2 with TRBJ2-5; D possibly matches TRBD1 or TRBD2 (5 bases each). The CDR3 spans 12 residues. V lost 8 bases and J 5 bases, leaving 12 bases between the germline ends. Germline CDR1 and CDR2: SNHLY and FYNNEI.

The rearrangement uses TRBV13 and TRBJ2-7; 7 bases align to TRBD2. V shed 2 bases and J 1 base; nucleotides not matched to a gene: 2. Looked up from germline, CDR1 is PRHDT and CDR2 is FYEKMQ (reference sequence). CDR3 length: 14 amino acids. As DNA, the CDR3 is TGTGCCAGCAGCTTACGGGGAGGGTCCTACGAGCAGTACTTC. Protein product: CASSLRGGSYEQYF.

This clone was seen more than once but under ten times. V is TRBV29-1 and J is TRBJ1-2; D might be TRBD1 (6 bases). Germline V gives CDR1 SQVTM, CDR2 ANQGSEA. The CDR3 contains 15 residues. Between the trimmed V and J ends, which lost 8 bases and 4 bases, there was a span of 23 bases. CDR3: CSISKYSRGAYGYTF. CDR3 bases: TGCAGCATCTCTAAATACTCCAGGGGAGCCTATGGCTACACCTTC.

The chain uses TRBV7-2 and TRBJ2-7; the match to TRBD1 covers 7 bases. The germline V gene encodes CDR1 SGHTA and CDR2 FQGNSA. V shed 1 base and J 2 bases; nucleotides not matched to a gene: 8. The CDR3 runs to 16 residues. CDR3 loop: CASSLGGQGDPYEQYF. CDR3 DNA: TGTGCCAGCAGCTTAGGAGGGCAGGGGGACCCCTACGAGCAGTACTTC.

DNA of the CDR3: TGTGCCAGCAGTGTACTAGCAAGCTCCTACGAGCAGTACTTC. It encodes CASSVLASSYEQYF. V is TRBV6-6 and J is TRBJ2-7, with TRBD2 as a possible D gene (6 bases). V lost 5 bases, J lost 0 bases, and 11 bases lay in between. The CDR3 totals 14 residues. The germline V gene has CDR1 MNHNY and CDR2 SVGAGI (reference sequence).

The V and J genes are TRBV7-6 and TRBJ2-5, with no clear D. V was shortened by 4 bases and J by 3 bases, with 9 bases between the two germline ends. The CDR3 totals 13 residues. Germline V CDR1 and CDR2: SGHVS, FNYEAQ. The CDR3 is CASSSGIEETQYF. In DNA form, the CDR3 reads TGTGCCAGCAGCTCTGGCATAGAAGAGACCCAGTACTTC.

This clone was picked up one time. The DNA of the CDR3 is TGCGCCAGCAGCGTTAGCGGGGGGGCCCCGGTTGAGCAGTTCTTC. This gives the protein CASSVSGGAPVEQFF. The rearrangement uses TRBV5-1 and TRBJ2-1, with 11 bases fitting TRBD2. J was trimmed by 9 bases and V by 4 bases; bases with no gene match: 9. Germline assignment: CDR1 SGHRS and CDR2 YFSETQ. CDR3 length: 15 amino acids.

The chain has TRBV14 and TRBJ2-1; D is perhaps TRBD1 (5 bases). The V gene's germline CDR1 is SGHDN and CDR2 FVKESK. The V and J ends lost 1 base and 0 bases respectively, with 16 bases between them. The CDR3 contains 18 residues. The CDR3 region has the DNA TGTGCCAGCAGCCAAGGGGTCAGGGTTCGAAGCTCCTACAATGAGCAGTTCTTC. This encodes CASSQGVRVRSSYNEQFF.

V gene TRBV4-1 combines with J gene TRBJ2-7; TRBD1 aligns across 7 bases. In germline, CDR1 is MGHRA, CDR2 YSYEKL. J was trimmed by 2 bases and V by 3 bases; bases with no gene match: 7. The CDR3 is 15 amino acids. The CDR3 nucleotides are TGCGCCAGCAGCCAGACGACAGGGTCCGCCTACGAGCAGTACTTC. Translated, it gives CASSQTTGSAYEQYF.

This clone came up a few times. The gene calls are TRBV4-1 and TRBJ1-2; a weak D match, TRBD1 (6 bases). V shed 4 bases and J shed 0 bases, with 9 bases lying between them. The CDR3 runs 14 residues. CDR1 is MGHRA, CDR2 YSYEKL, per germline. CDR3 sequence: CASSPDSANYGYTF. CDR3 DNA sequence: TGCGCCAGCAGCCCGGACAGCGCTAACTATGGCTACACCTTC.

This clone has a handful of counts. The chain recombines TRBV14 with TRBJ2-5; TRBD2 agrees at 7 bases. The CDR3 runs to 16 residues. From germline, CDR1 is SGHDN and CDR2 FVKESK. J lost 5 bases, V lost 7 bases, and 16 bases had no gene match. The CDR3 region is CASTSPRRGREETQYF. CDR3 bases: TGTGCCAGCACCTCCCCACGCCGCGGGAGAGAGGAGACCCAGTACTTC.

CDR3 amino acids: CSGGLAGSTDTQYF. The CDR3 coding sequence is TGCAGCGGCGGACTAGCGGGGTCCACAGATACGCAGTATTTT. This chain joins TRBV29-1 and TRBJ2-3; 12 bases agree with TRBD2. The CDR3 loop spans 14 amino acids. Germline values: CDR1 SQVTM, CDR2 ANQGSEA. J was trimmed by 2 bases and V by 7 bases; bases with no gene match: 4.

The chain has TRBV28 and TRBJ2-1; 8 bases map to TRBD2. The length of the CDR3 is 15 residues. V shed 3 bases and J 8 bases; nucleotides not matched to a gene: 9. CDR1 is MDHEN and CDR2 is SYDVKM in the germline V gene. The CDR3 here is CASSLSGSTGDEQFF. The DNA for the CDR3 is TGTGCCAGCAGTTTGAGCGGGAGTACTGGGGATGAGCAGTTCTTC. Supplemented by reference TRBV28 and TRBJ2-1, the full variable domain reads DVKVTQSSRYLVKRTGEKVFLECVQDMDHENMFWYRQDPGLGLRLIYFSYDVKMKEKGDIPEGYSVSREKKERFSLILESASTNQTSMYLCASSLSGSTGDEQFFGPGTRLTVL.

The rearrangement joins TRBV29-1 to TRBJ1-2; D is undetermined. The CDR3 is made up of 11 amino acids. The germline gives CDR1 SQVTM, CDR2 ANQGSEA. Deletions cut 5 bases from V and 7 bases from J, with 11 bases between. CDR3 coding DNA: TGCAGCGTTTCTTTTCGTCGTGGCTACACCTTC. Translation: CSVSFRRGYTF.

The CDR3 loop is CASSHKSGTYNEQFF. CDR3 nucleotide sequence: TGTGCCAGCAGCCATAAAAGCGGTACCTACAATGAGCAGTTCTTC. This rearrangement joins TRBV14 to TRBJ2-1, with D possibly being TRBD2 (5 bases). Looked up from germline, CDR1 is SGHDN and CDR2 is FVKESK. The V and J ends lost 3 bases and 2 bases respectively, with 11 bases between them. The CDR3 has 15 residues.

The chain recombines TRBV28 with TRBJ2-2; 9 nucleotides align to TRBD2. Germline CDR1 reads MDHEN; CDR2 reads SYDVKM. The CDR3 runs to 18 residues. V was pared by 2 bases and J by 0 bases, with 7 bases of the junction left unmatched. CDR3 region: CASSLSAGGTTNTGELFF. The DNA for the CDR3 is TGTGCCAGCAGTTTAAGCGCGGGAGGGACCACGAACACCGGGGAGCTGTTTTTT.

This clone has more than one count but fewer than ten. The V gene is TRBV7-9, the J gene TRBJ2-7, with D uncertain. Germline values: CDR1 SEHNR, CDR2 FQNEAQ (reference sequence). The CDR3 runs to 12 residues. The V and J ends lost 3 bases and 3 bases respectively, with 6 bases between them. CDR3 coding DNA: TGTGCCAGCAGCTTCCTGGACTACGAGCAGTACTTC. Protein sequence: CASSFLDYEQYF.

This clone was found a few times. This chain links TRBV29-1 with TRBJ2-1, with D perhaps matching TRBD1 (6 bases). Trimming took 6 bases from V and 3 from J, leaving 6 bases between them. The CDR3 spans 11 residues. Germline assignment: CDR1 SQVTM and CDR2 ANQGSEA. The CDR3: CSVDSYNEQFF. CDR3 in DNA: TGCAGCGTGGACAGCTACAATGAGCAGTTCTTC.

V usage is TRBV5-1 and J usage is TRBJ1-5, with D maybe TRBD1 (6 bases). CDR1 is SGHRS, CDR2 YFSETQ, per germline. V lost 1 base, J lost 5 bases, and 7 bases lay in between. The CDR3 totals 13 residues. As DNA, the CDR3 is TGCGCCAGCAGCTTGACAGGGTATCAGCCCCAGCATTTT. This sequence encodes CASSLTGYQPQHF.

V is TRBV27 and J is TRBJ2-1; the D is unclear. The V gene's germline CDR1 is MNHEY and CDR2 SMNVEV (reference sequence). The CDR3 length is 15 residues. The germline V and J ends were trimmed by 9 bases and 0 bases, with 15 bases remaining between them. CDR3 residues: CASRSGPSSYNEQFF. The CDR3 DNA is TGTGCCAGTAGGAGTGGACCAAGCTCCTACAATGAGCAGTTCTTC.

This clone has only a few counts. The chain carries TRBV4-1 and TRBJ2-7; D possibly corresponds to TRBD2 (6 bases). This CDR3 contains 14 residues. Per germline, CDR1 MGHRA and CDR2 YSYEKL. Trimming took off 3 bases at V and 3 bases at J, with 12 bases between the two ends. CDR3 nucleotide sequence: TGCGCCAGCAGCCAGGGTCGGGGGAGCTACGAGCAGTACTTC. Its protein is CASSQGRGSYEQYF.

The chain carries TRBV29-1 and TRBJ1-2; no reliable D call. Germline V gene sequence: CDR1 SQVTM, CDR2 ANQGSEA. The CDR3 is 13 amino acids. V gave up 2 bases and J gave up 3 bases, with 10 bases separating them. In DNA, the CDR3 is TGCAGCGTTGAATTTACAGCCTACTATGGCTACACCTTC. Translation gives CSVEFTAYYGYTF.

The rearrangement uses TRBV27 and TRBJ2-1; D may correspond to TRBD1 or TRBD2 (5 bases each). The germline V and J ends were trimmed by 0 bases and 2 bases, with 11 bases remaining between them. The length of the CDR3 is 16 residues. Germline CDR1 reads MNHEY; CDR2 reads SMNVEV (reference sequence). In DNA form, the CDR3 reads TGTGCCAGCAGTTTATCGGACGGGACGACCTACAATGAGCAGTTCTTC. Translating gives CASSLSDGTTYNEQFF.

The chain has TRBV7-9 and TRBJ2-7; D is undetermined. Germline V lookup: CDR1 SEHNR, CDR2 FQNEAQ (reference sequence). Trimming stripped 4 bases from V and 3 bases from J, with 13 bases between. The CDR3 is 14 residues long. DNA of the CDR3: TGTGCCAGCAGCTCGAGTGTTGGTGGCTACGAGCAGTACTTC. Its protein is CASSSSVGGYEQYF. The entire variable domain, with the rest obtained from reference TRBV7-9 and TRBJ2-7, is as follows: DTGVSQNPRHKITKRGQNVTFRCDPISEHNRLYWYRQTLGQGPEFLTYFQNEAQLEKSRLLSDRFSAERPKGSFSTLEIQRTEQGDSAMYLCASSSSVGGYEQYFGPGTRLTVT.

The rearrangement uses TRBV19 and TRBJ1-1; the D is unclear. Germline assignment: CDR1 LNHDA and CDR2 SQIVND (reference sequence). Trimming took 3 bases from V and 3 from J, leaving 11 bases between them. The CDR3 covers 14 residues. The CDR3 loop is CASSILWEDTEAFF. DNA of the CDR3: TGTGCCAGTAGTATCCTTTGGGAGGACACTGAAGCTTTCTTT.

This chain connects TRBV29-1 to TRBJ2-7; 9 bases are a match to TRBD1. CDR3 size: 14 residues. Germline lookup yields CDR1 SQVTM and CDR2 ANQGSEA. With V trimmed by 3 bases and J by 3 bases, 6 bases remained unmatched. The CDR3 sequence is CSVETTGGGYEQYF. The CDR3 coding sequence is TGCAGCGTTGAGACGACAGGGGGTGGCTACGAGCAGTACTTC.

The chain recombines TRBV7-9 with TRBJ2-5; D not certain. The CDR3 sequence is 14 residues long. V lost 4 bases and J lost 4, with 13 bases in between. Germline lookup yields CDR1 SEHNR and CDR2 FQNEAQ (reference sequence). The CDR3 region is CASSSPGTGETQYF. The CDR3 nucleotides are TGTGCCAGCAGCTCACCGGGCACGGGAGAGACCCAGTACTTC.